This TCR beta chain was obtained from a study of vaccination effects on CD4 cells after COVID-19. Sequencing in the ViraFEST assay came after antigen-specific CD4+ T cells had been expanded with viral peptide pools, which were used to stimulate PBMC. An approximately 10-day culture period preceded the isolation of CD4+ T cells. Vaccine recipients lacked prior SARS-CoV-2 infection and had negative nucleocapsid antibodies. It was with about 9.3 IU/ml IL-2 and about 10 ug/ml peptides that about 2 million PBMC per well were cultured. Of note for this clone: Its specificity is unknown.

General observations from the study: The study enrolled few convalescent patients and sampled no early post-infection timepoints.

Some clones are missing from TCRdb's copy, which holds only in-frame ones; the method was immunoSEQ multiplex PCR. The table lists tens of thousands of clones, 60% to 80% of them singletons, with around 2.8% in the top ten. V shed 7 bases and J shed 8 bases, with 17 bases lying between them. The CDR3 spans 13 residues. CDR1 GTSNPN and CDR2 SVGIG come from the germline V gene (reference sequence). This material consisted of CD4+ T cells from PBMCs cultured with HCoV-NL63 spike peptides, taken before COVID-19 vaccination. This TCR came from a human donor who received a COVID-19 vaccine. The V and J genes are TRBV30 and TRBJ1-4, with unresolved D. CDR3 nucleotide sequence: TGTGCCTCGCGATTAAACGGTCGGGAAAAACTGTTTTTT. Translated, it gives CASRLNGREKLFF.